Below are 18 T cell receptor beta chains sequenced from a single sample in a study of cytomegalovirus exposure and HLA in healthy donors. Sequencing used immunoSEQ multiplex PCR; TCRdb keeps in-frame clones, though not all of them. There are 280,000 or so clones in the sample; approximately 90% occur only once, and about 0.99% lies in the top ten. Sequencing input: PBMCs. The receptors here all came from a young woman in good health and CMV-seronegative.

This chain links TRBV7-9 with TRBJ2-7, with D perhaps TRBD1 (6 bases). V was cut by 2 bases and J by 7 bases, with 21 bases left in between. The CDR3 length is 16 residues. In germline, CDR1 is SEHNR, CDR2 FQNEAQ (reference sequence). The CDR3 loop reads CASSLPGQRRVGEQYF. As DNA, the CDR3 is TGTGCCAGCAGCTTACCAGGACAGAGACGCGTTGGTGAGCAGTACTTC. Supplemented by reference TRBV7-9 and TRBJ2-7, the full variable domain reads DTGVSQNPRHKITKRGQNVTFRCDPISEHNRLYWYRQTLGQGPEFLTYFQNEAQLEKSRLLSDRFSAERPKGSFSTLEIQRTEQGDSAMYLCASSLPGQRRVGEQYFGPGTRLTVT.

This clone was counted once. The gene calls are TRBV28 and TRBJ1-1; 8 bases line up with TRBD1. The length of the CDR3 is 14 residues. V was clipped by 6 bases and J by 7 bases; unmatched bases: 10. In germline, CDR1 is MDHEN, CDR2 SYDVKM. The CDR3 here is CASRSPGQAVEAFF. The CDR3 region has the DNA TGTGCCAGCAGGTCTCCGGGACAGGCCGTTGAAGCTTTCTTT.

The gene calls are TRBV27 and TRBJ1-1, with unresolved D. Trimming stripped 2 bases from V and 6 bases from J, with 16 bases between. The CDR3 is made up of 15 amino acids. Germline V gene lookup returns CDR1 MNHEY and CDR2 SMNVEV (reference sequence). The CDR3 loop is CASSLGLLTTAEAFF. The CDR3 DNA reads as TGTGCCAGCAGTTTAGGTCTCCTGACAACAGCTGAAGCTTTCTTT.

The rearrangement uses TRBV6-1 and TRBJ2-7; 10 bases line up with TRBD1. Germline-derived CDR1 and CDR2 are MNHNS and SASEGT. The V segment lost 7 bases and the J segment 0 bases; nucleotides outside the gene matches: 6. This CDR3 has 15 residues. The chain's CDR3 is CASTRDRGFSYEQYF. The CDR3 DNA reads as TGTGCCAGCACCCGGGACAGGGGCTTCTCCTACGAGCAGTACTTC.

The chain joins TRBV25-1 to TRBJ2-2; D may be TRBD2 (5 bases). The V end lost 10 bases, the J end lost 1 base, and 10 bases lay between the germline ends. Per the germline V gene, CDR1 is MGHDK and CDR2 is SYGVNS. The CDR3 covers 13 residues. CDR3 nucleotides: TGTGCCACCGCGGACTGGAACACCGGGGAGCTGTTTTTT. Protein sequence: CATADWNTGELFF. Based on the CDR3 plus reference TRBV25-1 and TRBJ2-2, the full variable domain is EADIYQTPRYLVIGTGKKITLECSQTMGHDKMYWYQQDPGMELHLIHYSYGVNSTEKGDLSSESTVSRIRTEHFPLTLESARPSHTSQYLCATADWNTGELFFGEGSRLTVL.

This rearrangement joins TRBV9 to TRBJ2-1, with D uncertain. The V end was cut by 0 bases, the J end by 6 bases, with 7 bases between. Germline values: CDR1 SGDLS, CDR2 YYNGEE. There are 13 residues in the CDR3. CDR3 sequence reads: CASSVGHPNEQFF. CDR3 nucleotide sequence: TGTGCCAGCAGCGTAGGACACCCCAATGAGCAGTTCTTC.

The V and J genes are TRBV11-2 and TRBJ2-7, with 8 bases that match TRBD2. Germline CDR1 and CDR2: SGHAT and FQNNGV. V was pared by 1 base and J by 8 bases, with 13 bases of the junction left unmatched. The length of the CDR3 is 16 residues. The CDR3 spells CASSLVAAGVGPKQYF. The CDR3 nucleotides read TGTGCCAGCAGCTTAGTTGCAGCGGGAGTTGGGCCTAAGCAGTACTTC. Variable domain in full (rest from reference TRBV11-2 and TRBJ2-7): EAGVAQSPRYKIIEKRQSVAFWCNPISGHATLYWYQQILGQGPKLLIQFQNNGVVDDSQLPKDRFSAERLKGVDSTLKIQPAKLEDSAVYLCASSLVAAGVGPKQYFGPGTRLTVT.

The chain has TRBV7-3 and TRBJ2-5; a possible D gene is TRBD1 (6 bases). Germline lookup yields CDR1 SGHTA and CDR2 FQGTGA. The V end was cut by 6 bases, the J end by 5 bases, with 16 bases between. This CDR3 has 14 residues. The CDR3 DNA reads TGTGCCAGCAGTCGAGTGGGGACAAGGGAGACCCAGTACTTC. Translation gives CASSRVGTRETQYF.

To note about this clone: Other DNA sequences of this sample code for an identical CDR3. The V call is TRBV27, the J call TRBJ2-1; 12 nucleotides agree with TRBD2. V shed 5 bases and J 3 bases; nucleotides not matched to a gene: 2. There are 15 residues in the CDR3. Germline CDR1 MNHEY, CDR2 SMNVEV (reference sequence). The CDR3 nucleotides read TGTGCCAGCAGTATGGGACTAGCGGGCTACAATGAGCAGTTCTTC. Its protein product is CASSMGLAGYNEQFF.

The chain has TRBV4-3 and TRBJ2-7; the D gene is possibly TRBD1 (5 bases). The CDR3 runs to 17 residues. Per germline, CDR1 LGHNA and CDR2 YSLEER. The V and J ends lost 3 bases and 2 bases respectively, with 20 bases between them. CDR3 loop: CASSHSRGSHPPYEQYF. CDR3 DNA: TGCGCCAGCAGCCACTCAAGGGGCAGCCATCCCCCCTACGAGCAGTACTTC.

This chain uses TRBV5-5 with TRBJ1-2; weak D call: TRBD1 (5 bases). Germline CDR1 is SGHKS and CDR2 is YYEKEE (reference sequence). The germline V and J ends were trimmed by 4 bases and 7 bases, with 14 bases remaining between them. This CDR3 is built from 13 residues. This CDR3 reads CASSHQGIGGYTF. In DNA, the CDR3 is TGTGCCAGCAGCCATCAGGGTATTGGTGGCTACACCTTC.

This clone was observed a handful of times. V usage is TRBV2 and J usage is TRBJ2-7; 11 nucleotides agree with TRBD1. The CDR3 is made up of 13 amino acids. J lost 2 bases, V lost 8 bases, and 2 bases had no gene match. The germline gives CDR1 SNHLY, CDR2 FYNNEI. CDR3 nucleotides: TGTGCCAGCGAGGGACAGGGGGCCTACGAGCAGTACTTC. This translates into CASEGQGAYEQYF. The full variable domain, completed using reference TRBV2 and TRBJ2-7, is EPEVTQTPSHQVTQMGQEVILRCVPISNHLYFYWYRQILGQKVEFLVSFYNNEISEKSEIFDDQFSVERPDGSNFTLKIRSTKLEDSAMYFCASEGQGAYEQYFGPGTRLTVT.

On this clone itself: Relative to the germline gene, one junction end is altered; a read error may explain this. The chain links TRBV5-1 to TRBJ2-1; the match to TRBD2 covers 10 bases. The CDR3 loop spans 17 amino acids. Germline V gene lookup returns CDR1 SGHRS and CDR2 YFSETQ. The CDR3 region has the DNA TGCGCCAGCAGCTTGGTTCCAGCGGGAGGGCCCTATAATGAGCAGTTCTTC. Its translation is CASSLVPAGGPYNEQFF.

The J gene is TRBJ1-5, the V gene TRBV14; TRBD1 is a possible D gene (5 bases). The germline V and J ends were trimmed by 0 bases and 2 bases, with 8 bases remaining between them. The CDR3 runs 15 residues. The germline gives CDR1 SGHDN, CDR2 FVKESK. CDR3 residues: CASSQDLRGNQPQHF. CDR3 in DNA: TGTGCCAGCAGCCAAGATCTCAGGGGCAATCAGCCCCAGCATTTT. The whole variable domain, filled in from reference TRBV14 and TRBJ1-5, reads EAGVTQFPSHSVIEKGQTVTLRCDPISGHDNLYWYRRVMGKEIKFLLHFVKESKQDESGMPNNRFLAERTGGTYSTLKVQPAELEDSGVYFCASSQDLRGNQPQHFGDGTRLSIL.

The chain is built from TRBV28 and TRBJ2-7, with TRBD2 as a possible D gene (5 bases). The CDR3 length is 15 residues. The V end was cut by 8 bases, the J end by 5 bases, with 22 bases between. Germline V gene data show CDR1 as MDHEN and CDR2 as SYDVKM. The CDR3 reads CASWLGLPFLDEQYF. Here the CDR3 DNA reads TGTGCCAGCTGGCTCGGACTGCCCTTCTTGGACGAGCAGTACTTC.

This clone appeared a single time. The CDR3 spells CASSWAPSGRGEEQYF. DNA of the CDR3: TGTGCCAGCAGCTGGGCCCCTAGCGGGAGAGGTGAGGAGCAGTACTTC. The J gene is TRBJ2-7, the V gene TRBV5-6; TRBD2 aligns across 10 bases. V was pared by 3 bases and J by 7 bases, with 13 bases of the junction left unmatched. Germline V gives CDR1 SGHDT, CDR2 YYEEEE. The CDR3 has 16 residues.

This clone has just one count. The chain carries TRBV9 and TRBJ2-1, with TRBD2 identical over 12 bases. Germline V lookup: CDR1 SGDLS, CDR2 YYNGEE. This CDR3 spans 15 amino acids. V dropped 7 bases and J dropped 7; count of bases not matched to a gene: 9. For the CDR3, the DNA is TGTGCCAGCGGGGCTAGCGGGAGGGCCGGGAATGAGCAGTTCTTC. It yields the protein CASGASGRAGNEQFF.

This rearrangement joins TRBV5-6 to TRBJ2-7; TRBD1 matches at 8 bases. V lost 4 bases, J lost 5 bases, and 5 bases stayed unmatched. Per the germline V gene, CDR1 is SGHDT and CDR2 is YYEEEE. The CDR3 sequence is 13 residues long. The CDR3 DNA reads TGTGCCAGCAGCCCGGACAGGGTGGACGAGCAGTACTTC. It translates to CASSPDRVDEQYF.